Shown below are 8 T cell receptor beta chains from a single sample sequenced in a study of blood T cell repertoires in COVID-19. Assay used: immunoSEQ multiplex PCR; TCRdb lists only in-frame clones, some missing. The profile covers about 78,000 clones, with around nine tenths appearing a single time and 1.9% taken by the ten largest. Sequencing was done on a sample of peripheral blood. These receptors came from a woman aged 60-70 years with acute or convalescent COVID-19.

V gene TRBV5-1 combines with J gene TRBJ2-2, with no clear D. Trimming removed 2 bases from V and 0 bases from J, with 5 bases in between. The CDR3 sequence is 14 residues long. Germline CDR1 is SGHRS and CDR2 is YFSETQ. CDR3 DNA sequence: TGCGCCAGCAGCTTACGGTCGAACACCGGGGAGCTGTTTTTT. This encodes CASSLRSNTGELFF.

The V call is TRBV11-1, the J call TRBJ2-7; D remains unclear. The CDR3 runs to 15 residues. CDR1 is SGHAT and CDR2 is FQDESV in the germline V gene (reference sequence). Trimming left V 5 bases short and J 4 bases short, with 18 bases between. The CDR3 here is CASSPARLEVYEQYF. For the CDR3, the DNA is TGTGCCAGCAGCCCAGCGCGTTTAGAAGTTTACGAGCAGTACTTC. The whole variable domain, filled in from reference TRBV11-1 and TRBJ2-7, reads EAEVAQSPRYKITEKSQAVAFWCDPISGHATLYWYRQILGQGPELLVQFQDESVVDDSQLPKDRFSAERLKGVDSTLKIQPAELGDSAMYLCASSPARLEVYEQYFGPGTRLTVT.

V is TRBV6-5 and J is TRBJ1-2; maybe TRBD1 (5 bases). The CDR3 sequence is 14 residues long. Trimming left V 5 bases short and J 4 bases short, with 14 bases between. Looked up from germline, CDR1 is MNHEY and CDR2 is SVGAGI. CDR3 loop: CASSTRVDGYGYTF. As DNA, the CDR3 is TGTGCCAGCAGTACCAGGGTCGACGGCTATGGCTACACCTTC.

The chain is built from TRBV9 and TRBJ1-2; 8 bases align to TRBD1. Looked up from germline, CDR1 is SGDLS and CDR2 is YYNGEE. V was pared by 0 bases and J by 6 bases, with 10 bases of the junction left unmatched. The CDR3 length is 16 residues. CDR3: CASSVASRQGSDGYTF. DNA for the CDR3: TGTGCCAGCAGCGTAGCTTCGAGACAGGGGAGCGATGGCTACACCTTC.

The chain couples TRBV15 to TRBJ1-6; 7 bases agree with TRBD1. The CDR3 covers 14 residues. V was pared by 1 base and J by 8 bases, with 2 bases of the junction left unmatched. Germline-derived CDR1 and CDR2 are LNHNV and YYDKDF (reference sequence). The CDR3 nucleotides are TGTGCCACCAGCAGAGTCAGGGGGGATTCACCCCTCCACTTT. Translation gives CATSRVRGDSPLHF.

This clone has a single count. This chain links TRBV2 with TRBJ2-1; maybe TRBD2 (5 bases). The V gene's germline CDR1 is SNHLY and CDR2 FYNNEI. Trimming stripped 3 bases from V and 7 bases from J, with 13 bases between. CDR3 length equals 14 residues. As DNA, the CDR3 is TGTGCCAGCAGTGATGAGGGAGCCCCGAATGAGCAGTTCTTC. Translated, it gives CASSDEGAPNEQFF.

The V call is TRBV12-2, the J call TRBJ1-1. TRBV12-2 is assigned pseudogene status. The CDR3 runs to 20 residues. The CDR3: CASRLAPKRTTWGGYTEAFF. In nucleotides, the CDR3 is TGTGCAAGTCGCTTAGCCCCTAAGAGGACGACCTGGGGGGGATACACTGAAGCTTTCTTT.

The rearrangement joins TRBV6-5 to TRBJ2-1; 8 bases are a match to TRBD2. Unmatched junction bases numbered 12, after V lost 2 bases and J lost 9 bases. The CDR3 covers 16 residues. Germline CDR1 MNHEY, CDR2 SVGAGI. The CDR3 is CASSYETGGQGFEQFF. The CDR3 DNA follows: TGTGCCAGCAGTTACGAGACGGGGGGGCAGGGGTTTGAGCAGTTCTTC.